The entry that follows covers one TCR beta chain sequence. The germline V gene encodes CDR1 SGHDT and CDR2 YYEEEE. V lost 2 bases and J 7 bases, leaving 16 bases between the germline ends. CDR3 length equals 14 residues. Using immunoSEQ multiplex PCR, the repertoire was profiled, and TCRdb retains in-frame clones only, with some absent. In the table there are tens of thousands of clones, roughly 80% of which are singletons. This record comes from a study of blood T cell repertoires in COVID-19. Whole-study context: Researchers got acute and convalescent COVID-19 samples from the United States, Italy and Spain.

The chain combines TRBV5-6 with TRBJ2-7; D call uncertain. The receptor comes from a man older than 75 with active or convalescent COVID-19. Sequencing was done on a sample of peripheral blood. Written as DNA, the CDR3 is TGTGCCAGCAGCTTAATAGCCGGTACGGGTGAGCAGTACTTC. Translation gives CASSLIAGTGEQYF.